What follows are 27 T cell receptor beta chains derived from one specimen sequenced in a study of T-cell memory formation after mild COVID-19. TCRdb re-called the 5' RACE reads with MiXCR, one entry per CDR3 protein. The sample carries 450,000 or so distinct CDR3 sequences, nearly 25% recorded once. Sequences were obtained from PBMCs or a T cell subset sorted from them (not recorded which). The receptor source for this set is an adult woman who had mild COVID-19 (a few samples of this study predate the infection). Cell type and time point are not known.

This clonotype was observed a few times. The chain carries TRBV12-3 or TRBV12-4 and TRBJ1-4; 9 nucleotides line up with TRBD1. Trimming removed 1 base from V and 1 base from J; junction bases left unmatched: 10. This CDR3 comprises 19 residues. The CDR3 DNA reads TGTGCCAGCAGTTTAGATGCGACAGGGGGTTTTCGAACTAATGAAAAACTGTTTTTT. It translates to CASSLDATGGFRTNEKLFF.

The chain uses TRBV29-1 and TRBJ2-1; D may be TRBD1 (6 bases). CDR1 and CDR2 (germline): SQVTM, ANQGSEA. The CDR3 loop spans 16 amino acids. Trimming took 2 bases from V and 6 from J, leaving 20 bases between them. CDR3 in amino acids: CSVEKMTGGLRNEQFF. DNA for the CDR3: TGCAGCGTTGAAAAGATGACAGGAGGACTCCGCAATGAGCAGTTCTTC.

V gene TRBV27 combines with J gene TRBJ2-3; D is ambiguous. The CDR3 covers 16 residues. Trimming cost V 2 bases and J 3 bases, with 15 bases left between them. CDR1 is MNHEY and CDR2 is SMNVEV in the germline V gene (reference sequence). For the CDR3, the DNA is TGTGCCAGCAGTTTAGTAGAGCCCCAATGGACAGATACGCAGTATTTT. Translation: CASSLVEPQWTDTQYF.

This clonotype was seen a few times. The chain employs TRBV5-6 and TRBJ2-1; D may be TRBD2 (5 bases). The V end lost 1 base, the J end lost 5 bases, and 10 bases lay between the germline ends. CDR3 length: 14 amino acids. Germline V gives CDR1 SGHDT, CDR2 YYEEEE. The CDR3: CASSLSPGDNEQFF. Written as DNA, the CDR3 is TGTGCCAGCAGCTTGAGCCCCGGGGACAATGAGCAGTTCTTC.

The chain uses TRBV4-1 and TRBJ2-7, with D possibly matching TRBD2 (5 bases). The V gene lost 0 bases and the J gene lost 2 bases, with 8 bases spanning the gap. CDR3 length: 14 amino acids. Germline CDR1 MGHRA, CDR2 YSYEKL. The CDR3 coding sequence is TGCGCCAGCAGCCAAGAGGGGAGTACCTACGAGCAGTACTTC. Amino acid sequence: CASSQEGSTYEQYF.

This clonotype has just a few counts. The chain employs TRBV20-1 and TRBJ1-1, with 7 bases that match TRBD1. The trim removed 1 base at V and 5 bases at J, leaving 10 bases unmatched. Germline V gene sequence: CDR1 DFQATT, CDR2 SNEGSKA (reference sequence). The CDR3 sequence is 15 residues long. DNA for the CDR3: TGCAGTGCTAGAGCGTCGAGACAGGGAAAGACTGAAGCTTTCTTT. Amino acids: CSARASRQGKTEAFF.

This chain connects TRBV2 to TRBJ2-2; 7 bases align to TRBD2. The CDR3 consists of 14 residues. V gave up 7 bases and J gave up 6 bases; unmatched junction bases: 8. Looked up from germline, CDR1 is SNHLY and CDR2 is FYNNEI. In DNA form, the CDR3 reads TGTGCCAGCAAGGGCGGGGGTGTTGCCGGGGAGCTGTTTTTT. Amino acid sequence: CASKGGGVAGELFF.

The chain couples TRBV4-1 to TRBJ2-1, with TRBD2 identical over 9 bases. The germline V gene encodes CDR1 MGHRA and CDR2 YSYEKL. The CDR3 extends over 16 amino acids. The V gene end was trimmed by 0 bases and the J gene end by 2 bases; junction bases not matched to a gene: 2. The CDR3 spells CASSQDGGRAYNEQFF. DNA of the CDR3: TGCGCCAGCAGCCAAGATGGCGGGAGGGCCTACAATGAGCAGTTCTTC.

In its sample, this clonotype was seen a few times. The V and J genes are TRBV5-1 and TRBJ1-4, with D uncertain. Between the trimmed V and J ends, which lost 4 bases and 8 bases, there was a span of 9 bases. Germline assignment: CDR1 SGHRS and CDR2 YFSETQ. CDR3 size: 12 residues. Here the CDR3 DNA reads TGCGCCAGCAGCCCGGGGTCGGAAAAACTGTTTTTT. Translating it yields CASSPGSEKLFF.

V gene TRBV20-1 combines with J gene TRBJ2-2; D gene ambiguous. The CDR3 is 13 residues long. Germline CDR1 reads DFQATT; CDR2 reads SNEGSKA (reference sequence). V was pared by 6 bases and J by 0 bases, with 8 bases between. The CDR3 loop reads CSALTTNTGELFF. In DNA, the CDR3 is TGCAGTGCCCTTACTACGAACACCGGGGAGCTGTTTTTT.

This clonotype was picked up a small number of times. V and J are TRBV10-3 and TRBJ2-3, with D unclear. V was pared by 6 bases and J by 1 base, with 14 bases between. Germline CDR1 reads ENHRY; CDR2 reads SYGVKD. The CDR3 covers 15 residues. CDR3 nucleotides: TGTGCCATCAGCTCCTCTCTCGATCGCACAGATACGCAGTATTTT. It codes for CAISSSLDRTDTQYF.

The rearrangement links TRBV29-1 to TRBJ1-1; D gene uncertain. Trimming took off 3 bases at V and 11 bases at J, with 19 bases between the two ends. This CDR3 comprises 13 residues. Looked up from germline, CDR1 is SQVTM and CDR2 is ANQGSEA. CDR3 coding DNA: TGCAGCGTTGAGTGGAAGACTCAACGGGAGGCTTTCTTT. Translated, it gives CSVEWKTQREAFF.

A few counts support this clonotype. The V and J genes are TRBV27 and TRBJ2-3; possible D gene TRBD2, 6 bases. This CDR3 is 17 amino acids long. V was trimmed by 3 bases and J by 0 bases, leaving 16 bases between them. Germline loops: CDR1 MNHEY, CDR2 SMNVEV (reference sequence). The CDR3, as DNA: TGTGCCAGCAGTTTGGCCCGGGCTAGCGCTAGCACAGATACGCAGTATTTT. It is translated as CASSLARASASTDTQYF.

This clonotype has a handful of counts. V is TRBV7-2 and J is TRBJ1-4; D ambiguous. V gave up 4 bases and J gave up 5 bases, with 8 bases separating them. Germline-derived CDR1 and CDR2 are SGHTA and FQGNSA. The CDR3 covers 13 residues. CDR3 sequence (DNA): TGTGCCAGCAGCTCACCCCTAAATGAAAAACTGTTTTTT. Translating it yields CASSSPLNEKLFF.

The V and J genes are TRBV27 and TRBJ2-3; no clear D. Germline V lookup: CDR1 MNHEY, CDR2 SMNVEV (reference sequence). Trimming took off 4 bases at V and 5 bases at J, with 16 bases between the two ends. The length of the CDR3 is 15 residues. The CDR3 region is CASSSLHSKLDTQYF. The CDR3 DNA sequence: TGTGCCAGCAGTTCGCTCCATAGTAAGCTAGATACGCAGTATTTT.

Here the CDR3 reads CASSMGLNQPQHF. The CDR3 DNA reads TGTGCCAGCAGCATGGGACTCAATCAGCCCCAGCATTTT. The chain joins TRBV12-3 or TRBV12-4 to TRBJ1-5, with D perhaps matching TRBD1 (5 bases). V gave up 6 bases and J gave up 3 bases, with 9 bases separating them. This CDR3 is built from 13 residues.

There are a few counts of this clonotype. The rearrangement uses TRBV18 and TRBJ1-1; D is unresolved. The CDR3 covers 15 residues. Looked up from germline, CDR1 is KGHSH and CDR2 is LQKENI. The V end was cut by 3 bases, the J end by 2 bases, with 13 bases between. The CDR3 DNA reads TGTGCCAGCTCACCGAACCCATGGGTAAACACTGAAGCTTTCTTT. This encodes CASSPNPWVNTEAFF.

This chain links TRBV27 with TRBJ2-3, with D tentatively TRBD2 (7 bases). The CDR3 has 16 residues. The germline V and J ends were trimmed by 4 bases and 1 base, with 15 bases remaining between them. Germline CDR1 is MNHEY and CDR2 is SMNVEV (reference sequence). This chain's CDR3 is CASSYQLGGGTDTQYF. CDR3 nucleotides: TGTGCCAGCAGTTACCAATTAGGGGGGGGCACAGATACGCAGTATTTT.

This clonotype appeared a few times. The genes are TRBV7-9 and TRBJ1-5; maybe TRBD1 (6 bases). CDR3 length: 13 residues. The V end was cut by 7 bases, the J end by 3 bases, with 10 bases between. The germline V gene has CDR1 SEHNR and CDR2 FQNEAQ (reference sequence). The chain's CDR3 is CASNRDPNQPQHF. The CDR3 DNA sequence: TGTGCCAGCAACAGGGATCCCAATCAGCCCCAGCATTTT.

V usage is TRBV15 and J usage is TRBJ2-3; unclear D gene. Germline CDR1 is LNHNV and CDR2 is YYDKDF (reference sequence). V shed 0 bases and J shed 2 bases, with 6 bases lying between them. CDR3 length equals 14 residues. The CDR3 here is CATSRDITTDTQYF. The CDR3 bases are TGTGCCACCAGCAGAGATATAACCACAGATACGCAGTATTTT.

This clonotype was observed a few times. The genes are TRBV6-5 and TRBJ2-1; D remains ambiguous. The CDR3 totals 9 residues. CDR1 and CDR2 (germline): MNHEY, SVGAGI. Trimming pared 6 bases from V and 6 bases from J, leaving 0 bases between. This CDR3 reads CASSNEQFF. CDR3 coding DNA: TGTGCCAGCAGCAATGAGCAGTTCTTC.

At least ten counts were recorded for this clonotype. J is TRBJ2-7 and V is TRBV12-3 or TRBV12-4; D is ambiguous. The V and J ends lost 6 bases and 2 bases respectively, with 5 bases between them. This CDR3 spans 11 amino acids. The CDR3 region is CASSLTYEQYF. Written as DNA, the CDR3 is TGTGCCAGCAGCTTAACCTACGAGCAGTACTTC.

In this sample, this clonotype turned up a few times. V is TRBV7-8 and J is TRBJ2-7, with 7 bases fitting TRBD1. Germline V CDR1 and CDR2: SGHVS, FQNEAQ. The length of the CDR3 is 13 residues. Losses at the gene ends were 6 bases for V and 4 bases for J; bases not matched to a gene: 6. For the CDR3, the DNA is TGTGCCAGCAGTTCGGCCAGGGGGTACGAGCAGTACTTC. This gives the protein CASSSARGYEQYF. Complete variable domain (other parts from reference TRBV7-8 and TRBJ2-7): GAGVSQSPRYKVAKRGQDVALRCDPISGHVSLFWYQQALGQGPEFLTYFQNEAQLDKSGLPSDRFFAERPEGSVSTLKIQRTQQEDSAVYLCASSSARGYEQYFGPGTRLTVT.

This clonotype has more than one count but fewer than ten. The CDR3 loop reads CASSQAYGTPLEETQYF. The CDR3 coding sequence is TGCGCCAGCAGCCAAGCGTACGGGACACCGTTGGAGGAGACCCAGTACTTC. The chain carries TRBV4-1 and TRBJ2-5; tentative D call: TRBD1 (6 bases). Per the germline V gene, CDR1 is MGHRA and CDR2 is YSYEKL. The CDR3 is 17 residues long. V lost 1 base to trimming and J lost 5 bases, with 20 bases between them.

The CDR3 loop reads CSARIGALETQYF. The CDR3 DNA follows: TGCAGTGCTAGGATTGGGGCGCTGGAGACCCAGTACTTC. The genes are TRBV20-1 and TRBJ2-5; tentatively, D is TRBD1 (5 bases). The CDR3 length is 13 residues. V shed 3 bases and J shed 5 bases, with 13 bases lying between them. In germline, CDR1 is DFQATT, CDR2 SNEGSKA (reference sequence).

This clonotype was observed a handful of times. This chain connects TRBV10-3 to TRBJ2-3; no clear D. The CDR3 has 13 amino acids. Trimming removed 3 bases from V and 6 bases from J, with 10 bases in between. From germline, CDR1 is ENHRY and CDR2 SYGVKD. Written as DNA, the CDR3 is TGTGCCATCAGTGACGACGCAAGGGATACGCAGTATTTT. It translates to CAISDDARDTQYF.

The V gene is TRBV3-1, the J gene TRBJ2-3; D not resolved. Germline CDR1 is LGHDT and CDR2 is YNNKEL (reference sequence). CDR3 size: 15 residues. Trimming took off 1 base at V and 2 bases at J, with 10 bases between the two ends. CDR3 sequence: CASSQGEILTDTQYF. The DNA for the CDR3 is TGTGCCAGCAGCCAAGGAGAGATTCTCACAGATACGCAGTATTTT.